This T cell receptor (beta chain) came from a study of blood T cell repertoires in COVID-19. As for the study in general: Acute and convalescent COVID-19 specimens originated in the United States, Italy and Spain. The analysed material was cDNA or gDNA that came from T cells, B-cell-depleted T cells, or PBMCs.

Germline CDR1 is KGHSH and CDR2 is LQKENI. Trimming took 4 bases from V and 3 from J; bases not matched to a gene: 7. CDR3 size: 16 residues. In the study's own analysis: From reference gene primer amplification, estimates of nucleated cell counts were derived. Sequencing was performed with immunoSEQ multiplex PCR; in TCRdb, only in-frame clones are kept and a portion is missing. V and J calls and clone size follow that table, whereas D and trimming were derived from the DNA. The data hold roughly 340,000 clones, with 89% observed a single time. Seattle cases were enrolled at active infection and followed longitudinally.

Specimen: peripheral blood. The receptor's source is a woman in her twenties or thirties with COVID-19, enrolled during active disease. The chain links TRBV18 to TRBJ1-4, with 8 bases fitting TRBD1. Here the CDR3 DNA reads TGTGCCAGCTCACTTCAGGGGGCGTTTGCTAATGAAAAACTGTTTTTT. Translated: CASSLQGAFANEKLFF.